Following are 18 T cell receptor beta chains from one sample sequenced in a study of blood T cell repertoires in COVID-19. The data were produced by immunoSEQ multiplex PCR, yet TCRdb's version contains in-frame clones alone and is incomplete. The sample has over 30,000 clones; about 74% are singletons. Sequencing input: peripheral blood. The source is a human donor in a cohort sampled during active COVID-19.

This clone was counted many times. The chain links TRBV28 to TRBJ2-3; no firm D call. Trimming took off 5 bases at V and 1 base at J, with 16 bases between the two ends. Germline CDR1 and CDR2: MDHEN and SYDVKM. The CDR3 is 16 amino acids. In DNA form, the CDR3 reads TGTGCCAGCAGTCCGACCCGACAAATTCGCACAGATACGCAGTATTTT. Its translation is CASSPTRQIRTDTQYF.

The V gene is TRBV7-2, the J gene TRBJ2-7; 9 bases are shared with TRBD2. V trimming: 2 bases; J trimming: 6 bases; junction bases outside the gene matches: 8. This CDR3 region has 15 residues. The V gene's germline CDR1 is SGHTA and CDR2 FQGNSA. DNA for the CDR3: TGTGCCAGCAGCTTACGGCGGGGGGGCCGGGGCGAGCAGTACTTC. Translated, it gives CASSLRRGGRGEQYF.

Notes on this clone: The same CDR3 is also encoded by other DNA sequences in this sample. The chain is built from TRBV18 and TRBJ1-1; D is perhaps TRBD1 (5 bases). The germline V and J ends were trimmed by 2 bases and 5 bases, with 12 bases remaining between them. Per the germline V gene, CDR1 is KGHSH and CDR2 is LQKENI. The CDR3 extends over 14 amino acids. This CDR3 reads CASSPRQGGTEAFF. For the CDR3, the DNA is TGTGCCAGCTCACCAAGGCAGGGAGGGACTGAAGCTTTCTTT.

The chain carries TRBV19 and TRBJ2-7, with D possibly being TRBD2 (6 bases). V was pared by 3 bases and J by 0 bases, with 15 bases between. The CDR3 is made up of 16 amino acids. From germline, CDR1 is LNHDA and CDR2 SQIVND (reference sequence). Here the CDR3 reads CASSINGGVSSYEQYF. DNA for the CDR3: TGTGCCAGTAGTATTAATGGCGGGGTGAGCTCCTACGAGCAGTACTTC.

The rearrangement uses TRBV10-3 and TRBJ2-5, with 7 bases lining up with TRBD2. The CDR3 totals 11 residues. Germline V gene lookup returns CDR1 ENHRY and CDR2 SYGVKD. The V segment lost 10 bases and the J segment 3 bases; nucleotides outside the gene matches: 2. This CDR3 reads CATAGEETQYF. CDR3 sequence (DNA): TGTGCCACGGCGGGGGAAGAGACCCAGTACTTC.

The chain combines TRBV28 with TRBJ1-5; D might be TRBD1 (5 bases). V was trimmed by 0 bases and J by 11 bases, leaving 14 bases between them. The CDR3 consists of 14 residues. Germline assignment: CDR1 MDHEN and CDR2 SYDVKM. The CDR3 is CASSLWGQARAQHF. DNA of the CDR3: TGTGCCAGCAGTTTATGGGGTCAGGCCAGGGCCCAGCATTTT.

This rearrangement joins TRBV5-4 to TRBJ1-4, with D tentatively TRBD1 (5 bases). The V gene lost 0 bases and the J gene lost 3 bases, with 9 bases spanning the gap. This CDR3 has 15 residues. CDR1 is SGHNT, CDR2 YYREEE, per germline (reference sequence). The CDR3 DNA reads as TGTGCCAGCAGCTTGGCGGGGACTGCTAATGAAAAACTGTTTTTT. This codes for CASSLAGTANEKLFF.

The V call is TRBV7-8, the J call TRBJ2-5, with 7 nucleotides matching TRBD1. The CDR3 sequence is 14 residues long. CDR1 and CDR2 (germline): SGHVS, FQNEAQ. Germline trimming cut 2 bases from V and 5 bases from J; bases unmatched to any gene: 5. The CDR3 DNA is TGTGCCAGCAGCTTATCAGGGGGAAGGGAGACCCAGTACTTC. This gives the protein CASSLSGGRETQYF.

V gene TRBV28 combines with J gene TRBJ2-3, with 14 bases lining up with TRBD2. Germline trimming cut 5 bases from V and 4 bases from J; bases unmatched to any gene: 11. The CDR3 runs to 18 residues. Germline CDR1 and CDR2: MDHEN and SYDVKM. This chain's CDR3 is CASSGKAGLAGESDTQYF. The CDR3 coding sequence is TGTGCCAGCAGTGGTAAGGCGGGACTAGCGGGAGAGTCAGATACGCAGTATTTT.

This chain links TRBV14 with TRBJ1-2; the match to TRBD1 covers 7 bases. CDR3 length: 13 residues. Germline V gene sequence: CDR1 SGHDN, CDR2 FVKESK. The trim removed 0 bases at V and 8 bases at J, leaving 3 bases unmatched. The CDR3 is CASSQEQGLGYTF. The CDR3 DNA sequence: TGTGCCAGCAGCCAAGAACAGGGGTTGGGCTACACCTTC.

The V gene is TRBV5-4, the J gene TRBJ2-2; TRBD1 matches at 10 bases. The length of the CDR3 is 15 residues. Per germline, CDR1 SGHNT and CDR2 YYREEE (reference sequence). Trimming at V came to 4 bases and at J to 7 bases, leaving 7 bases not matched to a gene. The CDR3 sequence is CASSRDRGTIGELFF. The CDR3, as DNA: TGTGCCAGCAGCCGGGACAGGGGAACGATCGGGGAGCTGTTTTTT.

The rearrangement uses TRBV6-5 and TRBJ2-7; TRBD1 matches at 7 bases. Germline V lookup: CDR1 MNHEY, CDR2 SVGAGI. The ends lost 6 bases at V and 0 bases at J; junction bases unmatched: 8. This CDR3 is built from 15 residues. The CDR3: CASRGAGDSSYEQYF. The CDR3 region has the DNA TGTGCCAGCAGGGGGGCAGGGGACAGCTCCTACGAGCAGTACTTC.

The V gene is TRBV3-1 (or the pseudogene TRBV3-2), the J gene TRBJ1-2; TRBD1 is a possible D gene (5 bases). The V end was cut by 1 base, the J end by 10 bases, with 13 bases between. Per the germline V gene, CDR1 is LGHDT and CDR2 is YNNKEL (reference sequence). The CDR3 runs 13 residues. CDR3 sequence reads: CASSQGGRPDYTF. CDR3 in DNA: TGTGCCAGCAGCCAAGGGGGCCGGCCGGACTACACCTTC.

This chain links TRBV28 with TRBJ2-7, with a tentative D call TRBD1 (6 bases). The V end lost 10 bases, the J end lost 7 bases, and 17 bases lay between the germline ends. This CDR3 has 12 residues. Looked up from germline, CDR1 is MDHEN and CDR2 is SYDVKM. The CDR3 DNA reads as TGTGCCACCGCGACAGGTACGGGGGAGCAGTACTTC. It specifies CATATGTGEQYF.

Here the CDR3 DNA reads TGTGCCAGCAGTTTCACTCTTTTAGACACTGCTGAAAAACTGTTTTTT. Its translation is CASSFTLLDTAEKLFF. The rearrangement uses TRBV28 and TRBJ1-4; D is ambiguous. The CDR3 has 16 amino acids. Germline V CDR1 and CDR2: MDHEN, SYDVKM. Trimming cost V 3 bases and J 7 bases, with 18 bases left between them.

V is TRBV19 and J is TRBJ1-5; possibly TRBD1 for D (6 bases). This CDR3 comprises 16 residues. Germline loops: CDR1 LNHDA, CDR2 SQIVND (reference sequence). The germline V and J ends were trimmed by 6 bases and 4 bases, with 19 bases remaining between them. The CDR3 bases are TGTGCCAGTAGACCAGGGGACAAAGGGTCAAATCAGCCCCAGCATTTT. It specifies CASRPGDKGSNQPQHF.

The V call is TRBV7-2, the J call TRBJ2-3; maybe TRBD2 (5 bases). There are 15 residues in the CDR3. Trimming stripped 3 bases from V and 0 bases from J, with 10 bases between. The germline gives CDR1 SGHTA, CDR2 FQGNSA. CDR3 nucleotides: TGTGCCAGCAGCTTTACTAGAGCGAGCACAGATACGCAGTATTTT. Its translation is CASSFTRASTDTQYF.

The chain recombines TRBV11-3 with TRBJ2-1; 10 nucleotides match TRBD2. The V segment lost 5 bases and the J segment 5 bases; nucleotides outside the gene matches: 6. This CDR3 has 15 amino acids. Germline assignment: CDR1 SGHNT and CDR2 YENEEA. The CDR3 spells CASSLGLAVNNEQFF. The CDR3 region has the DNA TGTGCCAGCAGCCTAGGACTAGCGGTTAACAATGAGCAGTTCTTC.